This T cell receptor (beta chain) originates from a study of cytomegalovirus exposure and HLA in healthy donors. The germline V gene encodes CDR1 SGHAT and CDR2 FQNNGV. V lost 5 bases to trimming and J lost 6 bases; unmatched junction nucleotides: 5. The CDR3 covers 14 residues. Study-wide points: The study carried out a later analysis of TCR beta sequences. It associated approximately 15,000 of them with specific HLA alleles at a false discovery rate of 0.05. Reports credit the classifier with highly specific, highly sensitive diagnosis of cytomegalovirus status. The study flagged some 170 TCR beta chains as cytomegalovirus-associated.

Donors were nominally healthy when sampled, though unrecorded immune exposures were likely. Of note for this clone: The antigen is undetermined.

This PCR relied on a set of 60 Vbeta primers and 13 Jbeta primers. Measured with immunoSEQ multiplex PCR; TCRdb has only the in-frame clones, and not every one. The sample contains 150,000 to 180,000 clones, around 82% of which appear only once. The receptor was derived from a woman aged 50 to 60 in good health and CMV-seropositive. The chain links TRBV11-2 to TRBJ2-7; 12 bases map to TRBD2. Sequencing used PBMCs. The CDR3 here is CASSPPGLAGEQYF. CDR3 nucleotide sequence: TGTGCCAGCAGCCCCCCGGGACTAGCGGGCGAGCAGTACTTC. The full variable domain, in which reference TRBV11-2 and TRBJ2-7 provide the parts outside the CDR3, is EAGVAQSPRYKIIEKRQSVAFWCNPISGHATLYWYQQILGQGPKLLIQFQNNGVVDDSQLPKDRFSAERLKGVDSTLKIQPAKLEDSAVYLCASSPPGLAGEQYFGPGTRLTVT.